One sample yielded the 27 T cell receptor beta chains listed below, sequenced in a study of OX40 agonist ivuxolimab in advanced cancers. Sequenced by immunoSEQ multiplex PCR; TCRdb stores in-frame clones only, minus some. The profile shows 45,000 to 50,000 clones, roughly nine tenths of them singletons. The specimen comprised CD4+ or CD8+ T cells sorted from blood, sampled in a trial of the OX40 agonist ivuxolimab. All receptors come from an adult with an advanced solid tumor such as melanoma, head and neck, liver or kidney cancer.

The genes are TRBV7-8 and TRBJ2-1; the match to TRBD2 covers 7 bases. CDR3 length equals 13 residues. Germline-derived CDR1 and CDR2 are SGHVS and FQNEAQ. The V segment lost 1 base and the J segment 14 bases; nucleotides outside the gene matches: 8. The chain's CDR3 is CASSLVGGREEFF. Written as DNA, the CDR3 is TGTGCCAGCAGCTTAGTTGGAGGGAGGGAGGAGTTCTTC. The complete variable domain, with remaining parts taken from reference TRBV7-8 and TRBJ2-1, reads GAGVSQSPRYKVAKRGQDVALRCDPISGHVSLFWYQQALGQGPEFLTYFQNEAQLDKSGLPSDRFFAERPEGSVSTLKIQRTQQEDSAVYLCASSLVGGREEFFGPGTRLTVL.

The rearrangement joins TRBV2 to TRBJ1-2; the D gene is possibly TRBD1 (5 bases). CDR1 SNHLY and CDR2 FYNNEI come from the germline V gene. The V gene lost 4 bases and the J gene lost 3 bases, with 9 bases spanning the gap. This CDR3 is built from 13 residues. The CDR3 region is CASSVMGDYGYTF. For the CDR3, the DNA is TGTGCCAGCAGTGTGATGGGGGACTATGGCTACACCTTC.

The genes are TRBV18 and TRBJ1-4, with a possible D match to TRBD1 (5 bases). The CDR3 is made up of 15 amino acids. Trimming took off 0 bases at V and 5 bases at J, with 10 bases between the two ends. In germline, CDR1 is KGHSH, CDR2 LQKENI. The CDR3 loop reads CASSPPQGSNEKLFF. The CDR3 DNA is TGTGCCAGCTCACCACCGCAGGGCTCGAATGAAAAACTGTTTTTT.

Written as DNA, the CDR3 is TGTGCCAGCAGCCAAGAAAGCGGGAGATGGGATGAGCAGTTCTTC. Protein: CASSQESGRWDEQFF. This chain uses TRBV4-2 with TRBJ2-1; 8 positions match TRBD2. The CDR3 totals 15 residues. The germline V gene encodes CDR1 LGHNA and CDR2 YNFKEQ. J was trimmed by 8 bases and V by 0 bases; bases with no gene match: 6.

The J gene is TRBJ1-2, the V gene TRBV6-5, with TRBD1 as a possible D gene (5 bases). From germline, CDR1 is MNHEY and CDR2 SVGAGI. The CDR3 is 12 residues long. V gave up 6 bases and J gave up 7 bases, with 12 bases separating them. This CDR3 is CASSGGLSGYTF. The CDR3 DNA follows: TGTGCCAGCAGCGGGGGACTGAGTGGCTACACCTTC.

Here the CDR3 reads CASSGSPSTHPYNEQFF. The CDR3 coding sequence is TGTGCCAGCAGCGGGTCCCCGAGCACACATCCCTACAATGAGCAGTTCTTC. The chain joins TRBV9 to TRBJ2-1, with D hard to call. V lost 3 bases, J lost 2 bases, and 18 bases lay in between. There are 17 residues in the CDR3. Germline V CDR1 and CDR2: SGDLS, YYNGEE.

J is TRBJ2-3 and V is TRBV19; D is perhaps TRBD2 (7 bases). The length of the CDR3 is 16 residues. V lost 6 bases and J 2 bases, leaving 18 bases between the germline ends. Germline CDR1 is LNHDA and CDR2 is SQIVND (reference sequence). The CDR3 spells CASSPVGGVPTDTQYF. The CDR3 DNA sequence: TGTGCCAGTAGCCCAGTAGGGGGGGTCCCCACAGATACGCAGTATTTT.

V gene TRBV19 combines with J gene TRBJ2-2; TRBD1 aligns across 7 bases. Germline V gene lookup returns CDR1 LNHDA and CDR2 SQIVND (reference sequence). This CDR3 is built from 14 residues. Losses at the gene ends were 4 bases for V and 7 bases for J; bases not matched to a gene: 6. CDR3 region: CASSKTGNYGELFF. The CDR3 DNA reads TGTGCCAGTAGTAAGACAGGGAATTACGGGGAGCTGTTTTTT. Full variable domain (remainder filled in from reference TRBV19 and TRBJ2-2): DGGITQSPKYLFRKEGQNVTLSCEQNLNHDAMYWYRQDPGQGLRLIYYSQIVNDFQKGDIAEGYSVSREKKESFPLTVTSAQKNPTAFYLCASSKTGNYGELFFGEGSRLTVL.

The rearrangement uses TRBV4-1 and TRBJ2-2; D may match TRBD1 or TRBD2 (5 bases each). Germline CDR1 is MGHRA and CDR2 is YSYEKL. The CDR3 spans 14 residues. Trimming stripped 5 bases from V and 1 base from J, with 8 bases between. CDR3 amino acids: CASSWDGNTGELFF. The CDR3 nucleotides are TGCGCCAGCAGCTGGGACGGGAACACCGGGGAGCTGTTTTTT.

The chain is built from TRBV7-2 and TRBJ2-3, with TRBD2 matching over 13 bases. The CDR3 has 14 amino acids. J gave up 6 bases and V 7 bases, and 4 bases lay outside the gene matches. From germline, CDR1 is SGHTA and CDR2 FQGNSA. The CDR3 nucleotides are TGTGCCAGCAAGAGGACTAGCGGGAGTGATACGCAGTATTTT. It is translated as CASKRTSGSDTQYF. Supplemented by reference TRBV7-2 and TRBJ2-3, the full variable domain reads GAGVSQSPSNKVTEKGKDVELRCDPISGHTALYWYRQSLGQGLEFLIYFQGNSAPDKSGLPSDRFSAERTGGSVSTLTIQRTQQEDSAVYLCASKRTSGSDTQYFGPGTRLTVL.

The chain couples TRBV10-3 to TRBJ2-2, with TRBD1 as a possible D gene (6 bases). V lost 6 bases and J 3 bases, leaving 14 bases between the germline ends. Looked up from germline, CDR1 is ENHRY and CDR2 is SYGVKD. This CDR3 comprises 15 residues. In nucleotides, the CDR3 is TGTGCCATCAGCGAGCAGGGGCTGGACACCGGGGAGCTGTTTTTT. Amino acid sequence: CAISEQGLDTGELFF.

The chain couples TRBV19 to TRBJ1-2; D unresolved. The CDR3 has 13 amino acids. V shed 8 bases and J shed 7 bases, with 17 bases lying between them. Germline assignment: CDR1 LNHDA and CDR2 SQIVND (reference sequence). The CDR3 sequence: CASASGDWGGYTF. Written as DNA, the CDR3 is TGTGCCAGTGCCTCTGGGGATTGGGGTGGCTACACCTTC. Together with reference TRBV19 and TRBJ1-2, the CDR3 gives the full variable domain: DGGITQSPKYLFRKEGQNVTLSCEQNLNHDAMYWYRQDPGQGLRLIYYSQIVNDFQKGDIAEGYSVSREKKESFPLTVTSAQKNPTAFYLCASASGDWGGYTFGSGTRLTVV.

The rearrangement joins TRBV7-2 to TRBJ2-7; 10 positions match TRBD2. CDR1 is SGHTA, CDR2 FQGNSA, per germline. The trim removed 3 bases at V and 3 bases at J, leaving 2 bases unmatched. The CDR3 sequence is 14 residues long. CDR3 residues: CASSFSGGSYEQYF. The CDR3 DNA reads TGTGCCAGCAGCTTTAGCGGGGGGAGCTACGAGCAGTACTTC.

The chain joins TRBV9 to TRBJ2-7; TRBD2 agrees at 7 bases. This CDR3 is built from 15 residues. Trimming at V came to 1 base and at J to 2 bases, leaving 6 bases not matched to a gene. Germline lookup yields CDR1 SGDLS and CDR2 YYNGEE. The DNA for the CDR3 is TGTGCCAGCAGCGTAACTAGCGACGGGGCCTACGAGCAGTACTTC. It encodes CASSVTSDGAYEQYF.

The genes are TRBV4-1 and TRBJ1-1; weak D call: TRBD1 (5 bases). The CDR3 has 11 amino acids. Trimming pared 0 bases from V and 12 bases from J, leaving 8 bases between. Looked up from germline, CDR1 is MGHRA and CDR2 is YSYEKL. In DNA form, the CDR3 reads TGCGCCAGCAGCCAAGAGGGGGGATCTTTCTTT. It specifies CASSQEGGSFF.

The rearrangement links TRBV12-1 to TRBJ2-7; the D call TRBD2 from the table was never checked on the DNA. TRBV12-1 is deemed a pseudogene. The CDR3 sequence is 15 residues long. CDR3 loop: CASSCRLESSYEQYF. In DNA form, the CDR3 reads TGTGCCAGCAGCTGCCGACTGGAAAGCTCCTACGAGCAGTACTTC.

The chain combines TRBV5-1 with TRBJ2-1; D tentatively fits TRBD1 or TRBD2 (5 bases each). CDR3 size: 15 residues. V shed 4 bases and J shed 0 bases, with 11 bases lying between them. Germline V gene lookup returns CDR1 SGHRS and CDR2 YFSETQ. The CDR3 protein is CASSGTLSSYNEQFF. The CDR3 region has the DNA TGCGCCAGCAGCGGGACGCTTAGCTCCTACAATGAGCAGTTCTTC.

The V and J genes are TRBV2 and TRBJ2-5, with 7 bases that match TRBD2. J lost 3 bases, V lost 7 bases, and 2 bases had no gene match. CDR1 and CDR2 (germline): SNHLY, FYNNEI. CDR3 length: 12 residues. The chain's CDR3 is CASNGLEETQYF. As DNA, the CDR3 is TGTGCCAGCAACGGACTAGAAGAGACCCAGTACTTC.

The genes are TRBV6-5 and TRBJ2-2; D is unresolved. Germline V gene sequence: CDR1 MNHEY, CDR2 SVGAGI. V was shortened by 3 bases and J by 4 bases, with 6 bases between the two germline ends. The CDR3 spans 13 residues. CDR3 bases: TGTGCCAGCAGTTATAGTCTCACCGGGGAGCTGTTTTTT. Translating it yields CASSYSLTGELFF.

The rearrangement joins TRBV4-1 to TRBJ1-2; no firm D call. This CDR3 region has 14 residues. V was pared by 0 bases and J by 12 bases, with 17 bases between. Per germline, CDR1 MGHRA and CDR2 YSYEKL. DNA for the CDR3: TGCGCCAGCAGCCAAGATATGATCTCAGGAAAGGACACCTTC. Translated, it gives CASSQDMISGKDTF.

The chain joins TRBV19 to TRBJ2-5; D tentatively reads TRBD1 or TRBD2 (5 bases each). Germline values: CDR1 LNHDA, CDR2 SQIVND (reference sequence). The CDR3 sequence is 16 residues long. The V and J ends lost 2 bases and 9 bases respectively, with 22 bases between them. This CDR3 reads CASSILRDGRVRAQYF. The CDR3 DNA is TGTGCCAGTAGTATACTGAGGGACGGAAGGGTGAGAGCCCAGTACTTC.

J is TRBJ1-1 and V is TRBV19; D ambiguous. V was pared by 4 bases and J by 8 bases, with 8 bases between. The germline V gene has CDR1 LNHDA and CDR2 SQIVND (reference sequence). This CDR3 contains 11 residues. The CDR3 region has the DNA TGTGCCAGTAGTAAGGGAGGGGAAGCTTTCTTT. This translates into CASSKGGEAFF.

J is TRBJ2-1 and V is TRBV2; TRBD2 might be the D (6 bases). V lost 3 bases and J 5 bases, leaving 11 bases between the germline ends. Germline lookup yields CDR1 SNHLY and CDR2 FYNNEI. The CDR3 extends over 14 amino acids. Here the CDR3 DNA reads TGTGCCAGCAGTGACCCGGGGGTTAACAATGAGCAGTTCTTC. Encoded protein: CASSDPGVNNEQFF.

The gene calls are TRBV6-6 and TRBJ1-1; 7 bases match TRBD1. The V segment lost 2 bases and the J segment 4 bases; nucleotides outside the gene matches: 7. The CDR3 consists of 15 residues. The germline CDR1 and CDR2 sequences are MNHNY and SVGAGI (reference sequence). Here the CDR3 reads CASSYNRGKATEAFF. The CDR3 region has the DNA TGTGCCAGCAGTTACAACAGGGGTAAGGCCACTGAAGCTTTCTTT.

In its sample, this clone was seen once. The DNA for the CDR3 is TGTGCCAGCAGCTTGACGGGAGGCCCTACAGATACGCAGTATTTT. Translation: CASSLTGGPTDTQYF. The chain combines TRBV7-3 with TRBJ2-3; the match to TRBD2 covers 7 bases. Looked up from germline, CDR1 is SGHTA and CDR2 is FQGTGA. This CDR3 has 15 residues. With V trimmed by 3 bases and J by 3 bases, 6 bases remained unmatched.

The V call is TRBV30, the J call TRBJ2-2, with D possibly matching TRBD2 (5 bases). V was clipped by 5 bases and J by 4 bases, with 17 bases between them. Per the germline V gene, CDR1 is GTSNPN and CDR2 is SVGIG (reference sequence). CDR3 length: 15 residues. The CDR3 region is CAWPSGGGSTGELFF. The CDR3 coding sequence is TGTGCCTGGCCGTCCGGAGGAGGAAGCACCGGGGAGCTGTTTTTT.

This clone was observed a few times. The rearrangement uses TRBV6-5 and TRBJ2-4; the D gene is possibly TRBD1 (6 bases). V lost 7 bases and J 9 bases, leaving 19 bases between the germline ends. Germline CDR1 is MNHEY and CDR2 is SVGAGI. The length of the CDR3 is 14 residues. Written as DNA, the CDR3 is TGTGCCAGCACCCAGGGGATCGGTACGGGCATTCAGTACTTC. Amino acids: CASTQGIGTGIQYF.